This is a list of T cell receptor beta chains from one sample in a study of cytomegalovirus exposure and HLA in healthy donors. Profiled with immunoSEQ multiplex PCR; TCRdb holds only in-frame clones, not every one. The sample contains roughly 250,000 clones, more than 75% of which appear only once. Material: PBMCs. The receptors originated from a man aged 18 to 30 in good health and CMV-seronegative. The CDR3 runs from the conserved cysteine through the conserved F or W. The order of the fields is clone size, J gene, V gene, D gene, CDR3 protein, CDR3 DNA. D genes are given only for firm matches. Clone size, where shown, is once, few, many, or a class for clones that have expanded.

- TRBJ2-2 TRBV4-3 TRBD1 CASSRGQADANTGELFF TGCGCCAGCAGCCGAGGACAGGCCGACGCGAACACCGGGGAGCTGTTTTTT
- TRBJ2-5 TRBV7-2 TRBD2 CASSWKAGQETQYF TGTGCCAGCAGCTGGAAAGCGGGACAAGAGACCCAGTACTTC
- TRBJ1-1 TRBV2 - CASSQTGRNTEAFF TGTGCCAGCAGTCAGACAGGTCGGAACACTGAAGCTTTCTTT
- TRBJ1-1 TRBV29-1 TRBD1 CSGGTGDTEAFF TGCAGCGGGGGGACAGGGGACACTGAAGCTTTCTTT
- TRBJ2-1 TRBV29-1 - CSVGEGEYEQFF TGCAGCGTTGGGGAGGGGGAGTATGAGCAGTTCTTC
- TRBJ2-7 TRBV5-4 - CASTRTRYGEQYF TGTGCCAGCACTCGGACACGCTACGGCGAGCAGTACTTC
- TRBJ1-5 TRBV19 TRBD1 CASNRQGGGNQPQHF TGTGCCTCAAATAGACAGGGCGGAGGCAATCAGCCCCAGCATTTT
- TRBJ1-5 TRBV7-8 - CASSKTVSSDQPQHF TGTGCCAGCAGCAAGACAGTATCTTCGGATCAGCCCCAGCATTTT
- TRBJ1-4 TRBV18 - CASSDRINNEKLFF TGTGCCAGCTCAGACAGGATTAACAATGAAAAACTGTTTTTT
- TRBJ2-1 TRBV18 TRBD1 CASSPMWAGGNNEQFF TGTGCCAGCTCACCAATGTGGGCAGGGGGAAACAATGAGCAGTTCTTC
- TRBJ2-1 TRBV20-1 TRBD2 CSVSRTREFF TGCAGTGTCTCCAGGACTAGAGAGTTCTTC
few TRBJ1-2 TRBV27 - CASSPNHYYGYTF TGTGCCAGCAGTCCAAATCACTACTATGGCTACACCTTC